These 29 T cell receptor beta chains originate from one sample sequenced in a study of OX40 agonist ivuxolimab in advanced cancers. This table comes from immunoSEQ multiplex PCR, and its TCRdb copy is limited to in-frame clones, with some not included. The sample holds about 9,200 clones; about 82% are singletons and the top ten take 20% to 25%. The sample was CD4+ or CD8+ T cells sorted from blood, taken in a trial of the OX40 agonist ivuxolimab. The origin of the receptors is an adult with an advanced solid tumor such as melanoma, head and neck, liver or kidney cancer.

CDR3 residues: CASSLGLAGATDTQYF. CDR3 nucleotide sequence: TGTGCCAGCAGCTTAGGACTAGCGGGGGCCACAGATACGCAGTATTTT. The chain links TRBV11-2 to TRBJ2-3; 12 nucleotides agree with TRBD2. CDR3 size: 16 residues. With 1 base clipped from V and 2 bases from J, the junction kept 1 base outside the gene matches. Germline V gene lookup returns CDR1 SGHAT and CDR2 FQNNGV. Full variable domain (missing parts from reference TRBV11-2 and TRBJ2-3): EAGVAQSPRYKIIEKRQSVAFWCNPISGHATLYWYQQILGQGPKLLIQFQNNGVVDDSQLPKDRFSAERLKGVDSTLKIQPAKLEDSAVYLCASSLGLAGATDTQYFGPGTRLTVL.

V gene TRBV15 combines with J gene TRBJ1-2; TRBD1 agrees at 7 bases. V lost 3 bases and J lost 4; bases outside the gene matches: 5. There are 14 residues in the CDR3. CDR1 LNHNV and CDR2 YYDKDF come from the germline V gene (reference sequence). The CDR3, as DNA: TGTGCCACCAGCAGGACAGGGAGGGGCTATGGCTACACCTTC. It translates to CATSRTGRGYGYTF.

CDR3 in DNA: TGTGCCAGCAGTGCGAGCTCCTCTGGGGCCAACGTCCTGACTTTC. This codes for CASSASSSGANVLTF. The gene calls are TRBV6-5 and TRBJ2-6, with D hard to call. V was clipped by 5 bases and J by 0 bases, with 8 bases between them. The CDR3 sequence is 15 residues long. CDR1 is MNHEY and CDR2 is SVGAGI in the germline V gene.

The chain carries TRBV27 and TRBJ2-7; 9 nucleotides match TRBD1. With V trimmed by 6 bases and J by 3 bases, 9 bases remained unmatched. This CDR3 has 15 residues. The germline gives CDR1 MNHEY, CDR2 SMNVEV (reference sequence). The CDR3 bases are TGTGCCAGCAGCCCCGGGACAGGGCGAATCTACGAGCAGTACTTC. Its protein is CASSPGTGRIYEQYF.

The V and J genes are TRBV4-3 and TRBJ2-5; 9 nucleotides agree with TRBD1. The CDR3 totals 14 residues. Germline V gene data show CDR1 as LGHNA and CDR2 as YSLEER. J lost 6 bases, V lost 0 bases, and 2 bases had no gene match. The CDR3 is CASSQEGTGKTQYF. CDR3 coding DNA: TGCGCCAGCAGCCAAGAGGGGACAGGGAAGACCCAGTACTTC.

This clone was seen once. The chain is built from TRBV6-5 and TRBJ2-3; D is unresolved. The length of the CDR3 is 13 residues. Looked up from germline, CDR1 is MNHEY and CDR2 is SVGAGI. V lost 4 bases and J 2 bases, leaving 7 bases between the germline ends. The CDR3 sequence: CASSSPSTDTQYF. The DNA for the CDR3 is TGTGCCAGCAGTTCCCCGTCCACAGATACGCAGTATTTT.

The chain recombines TRBV13 with TRBJ1-2; D is ambiguous. The CDR3 covers 16 residues. CDR1 and CDR2 (germline): PRHDT, FYEKMQ (reference sequence). V lost 1 base, J lost 0 bases, and 12 bases lay in between. This chain's CDR3 is CASSLEVGRANYGYTF. In DNA form, the CDR3 reads TGTGCCAGCAGCTTAGAGGTCGGGAGGGCTAACTATGGCTACACCTTC.

The rearrangement links TRBV19 to TRBJ2-3; TRBD2 matches at 8 bases. The CDR3 is made up of 14 amino acids. Germline V gene data show CDR1 as LNHDA and CDR2 as SQIVND (reference sequence). Germline trimming cut 6 bases from V and 4 bases from J; bases unmatched to any gene: 6. The CDR3 here is CASRAVAGSDTQYF. The CDR3 DNA sequence: TGTGCCAGTAGGGCGGTAGCGGGGTCAGATACGCAGTATTTT.

This clone was seen a handful of times. The rearrangement links TRBV29-1 to TRBJ1-1; TRBD1 matches 7 bases. The CDR3 extends over 14 amino acids. Germline CDR1 is SQVTM and CDR2 is ANQGSEA. The J segment lost 6 bases and the V segment lost 1 base, leaving 8 bases of the junction unmatched. This CDR3 is CSVEGWTGRAEAFF. DNA for the CDR3: TGCAGCGTTGAAGGTTGGACAGGTCGGGCTGAAGCTTTCTTT.

This clone is classed as large (0.1 to 1%). This chain uses TRBV5-4 with TRBJ1-1; D gene ambiguous. Trimming took 4 bases from V and 0 from J, leaving 10 bases between them. Germline loops: CDR1 SGHNT, CDR2 YYREEE (reference sequence). This CDR3 comprises 14 residues. The CDR3 bases are TGTGCCAGCAGCCATCCCTCGTTGAACACTGAAGCTTTCTTT. It yields the protein CASSHPSLNTEAFF.

This clone has just a few counts. V gene TRBV7-2 combines with J gene TRBJ1-2; 7 nucleotides match TRBD1. The CDR3 spans 16 residues. With 3 bases clipped from V and 2 bases from J, the junction kept 9 bases outside the gene matches. Germline V gene data show CDR1 as SGHTA and CDR2 as FQGNSA. The CDR3 loop reads CASSFRGDWENYGYTF. DNA for the CDR3: TGTGCCAGCAGCTTCAGGGGGGATTGGGAAAACTATGGCTACACCTTC.

The chain has TRBV28 and TRBJ2-3; 8 bases agree with TRBD2. The CDR3 contains 14 residues. With V trimmed by 4 bases and J by 6 bases, 6 bases remained unmatched. Per germline, CDR1 MDHEN and CDR2 SYDVKM. The CDR3 sequence is CASSWSTGGDTQYF. In DNA, the CDR3 is TGTGCCAGCAGTTGGAGCACGGGAGGGGATACGCAGTATTTT.

The chain joins TRBV29-1 to TRBJ2-1; D perhaps matches TRBD1 (6 bases). This CDR3 comprises 13 residues. Germline values: CDR1 SQVTM, CDR2 ANQGSEA. V was cut by 3 bases and J by 8 bases, with 14 bases left in between. CDR3 in amino acids: CSVDTPGVHEQFF. In DNA, the CDR3 is TGCAGCGTTGACACCCCAGGGGTACATGAGCAGTTCTTC.

This clone has just a few counts. This chain uses TRBV27 with TRBJ1-6; a weak D match, TRBD1 (6 bases). This CDR3 is built from 16 residues. From germline, CDR1 is MNHEY and CDR2 SMNVEV (reference sequence). The V end was cut by 1 base, the J end by 7 bases, with 14 bases between. The CDR3 DNA is TGTGCCAGCAGTTTATTGCCAGGGGCGGGAAATTCACCCCTCCACTTT. Protein product: CASSLLPGAGNSPLHF.

The CDR3 DNA sequence: TGTGCCAGCAGTTTTTCCCAGGAGCGGGGGGATTTCGTGGATACGCAGTATTTT. It yields the protein CASSFSQERGDFVDTQYF. The chain carries TRBV28 and TRBJ2-3, with 9 nucleotides matching TRBD2. The V gene end was trimmed by 3 bases and the J gene end by 6 bases; junction bases not matched to a gene: 16. CDR1 and CDR2 (germline): MDHEN, SYDVKM. CDR3 length: 18 residues.

J is TRBJ2-5 and V is TRBV7-9, with D unclear. Trimming stripped 5 bases from V and 2 bases from J, with 18 bases between. This CDR3 region has 16 residues. In germline, CDR1 is SEHNR, CDR2 FQNEAQ (reference sequence). This CDR3 reads CASSPTARLEQETQYF. As DNA, the CDR3 is TGTGCCAGCAGCCCTACCGCTAGACTGGAACAAGAGACCCAGTACTTC.

This chain connects TRBV10-2 to TRBJ1-1, with a weak D call TRBD1 (6 bases). Deletions cut 7 bases from V and 1 base from J, with 19 bases between. CDR3 length: 16 residues. The germline gives CDR1 WSHSY, CDR2 SAAADI. Here the CDR3 reads CASKSPWTDRNTEAFF. The CDR3 coding sequence is TGCGCCAGCAAAAGCCCCTGGACAGACAGGAACACTGAAGCTTTCTTT.

There are a few counts of this clone. This chain links TRBV10-3 with TRBJ2-7, with 7 bases lining up with TRBD2. The CDR3 loop spans 14 amino acids. CDR1 is ENHRY, CDR2 SYGVKD, per germline. V was clipped by 3 bases and J by 2 bases; unmatched bases: 4. CDR3 protein: CAISDAGETYEQYF. CDR3 DNA: TGTGCCATCAGTGATGCGGGGGAGACCTACGAGCAGTACTTC.

The chain has TRBV4-1 and TRBJ2-7; possibly TRBD2 for D (6 bases). This CDR3 comprises 16 residues. CDR1 is MGHRA, CDR2 YSYEKL, per germline. Trimming stripped 0 bases from V and 0 bases from J, with 12 bases between. The CDR3 loop is CASSQDPGLSSYEQYF. Here the CDR3 DNA reads TGCGCCAGCAGCCAAGACCCGGGACTGAGCTCCTACGAGCAGTACTTC.

By share, this clone ranks as medium-sized (0.01 to 0.1%). The rearrangement joins TRBV5-1 to TRBJ2-1; D is perhaps TRBD2 (5 bases). The ends were cut back, 4 bases at V and 0 bases at J, with 20 bases in the middle. Germline V gives CDR1 SGHRS, CDR2 YFSETQ. The CDR3 covers 18 residues. The CDR3 sequence is CASSPSWLAPSSYNEQFF. In DNA, the CDR3 is TGCGCCAGCAGCCCTTCATGGCTAGCACCCAGCTCCTACAATGAGCAGTTCTTC.

The chain combines TRBV7-2 with TRBJ2-1, with 9 bases matching TRBD1. The CDR3 runs to 15 residues. Trimming removed 5 bases from V and 9 bases from J; junction bases left unmatched: 11. CDR1 SGHTA and CDR2 FQGNSA come from the germline V gene. In DNA, the CDR3 is TGTGCCAGCAGCCCGATAGGGCAGGGACAGGGTGAGCAGTTCTTC. This gives the protein CASSPIGQGQGEQFF.

The chain combines TRBV7-2 with TRBJ2-5, with 12 positions matching TRBD2. Germline CDR1 SGHTA, CDR2 FQGNSA. Trimming cost V 1 base and J 2 bases; bases outside gene matches: 2. This CDR3 comprises 16 residues. The CDR3 spells CASSLVLAGGQETQYF. As DNA, the CDR3 is TGTGCCAGCAGCTTAGTACTAGCGGGGGGACAAGAGACCCAGTACTTC.

Comment on this clone: Because it lacks the conserved phenylalanine or tryptophan at the end, this CDR3 is likely a read error. The chain has TRBV7-9 and TRBJ1-2, with 8 nucleotides matching TRBD1. The CDR3 extends over 17 amino acids. The germline gives CDR1 SEHNR, CDR2 FQNEAQ (reference sequence). J gave up 4 bases and V 2 bases, and 12 bases lay outside the gene matches. CDR3 nucleotides: TGTGCCAGCAGCTTATTGGGCGGGACAGGACCTTCCTATGGCTACACCTCC. Amino acid sequence: CASSLLGGTGPSYGYTS.

The chain carries TRBV4-2 and TRBJ2-6; unclear D gene. The CDR3 runs to 15 residues. Germline-derived CDR1 and CDR2 are LGHNA and YNFKEQ. The V gene lost 1 base and the J gene lost 0 bases, with 4 bases spanning the gap. The CDR3 region is CASSQALSGANVLTF. DNA of the CDR3: TGTGCCAGCAGCCAAGCTCTCTCTGGGGCCAACGTCCTGACTTTC.

The chain combines TRBV6-6 with TRBJ2-7; D remains unclear. Germline V gene sequence: CDR1 MNHNY, CDR2 SVGAGI (reference sequence). CDR3 length: 11 residues. The V and J ends lost 2 bases and 7 bases respectively, with 6 bases between them. CDR3 in amino acids: CASSYLGEQYF. DNA for the CDR3: TGTGCCAGCAGTTACCTAGGGGAGCAGTACTTC.

This clone was detected a few times. This rearrangement joins TRBV5-1 to TRBJ2-1; 11 bases fit TRBD2. The germline V gene encodes CDR1 SGHRS and CDR2 YFSETQ. After removal of 2 bases from V and 2 bases from J, the junction contained 0 bases not matched to a gene. CDR3 length equals 15 residues. The CDR3 region is CASSFSGGAYNEQFF. Here the CDR3 DNA reads TGCGCCAGCAGCTTTAGCGGGGGGGCCTACAATGAGCAGTTCTTC. Drawing the rest from reference TRBV5-1 and TRBJ2-1, the complete variable domain is KAGVTQTPRYLIKTRGQQVTLSCSPISGHRSVSWYQQTPGQGLQFLFEYFSETQRNKGNFPGRFSGRQFSNSRSEMNVSTLELGDSALYLCASSFSGGAYNEQFFGPGTRLTVL.

The rearrangement links TRBV11-3 to TRBJ2-3; D unclear. Germline assignment: CDR1 SGHNT and CDR2 YENEEA. V was shortened by 11 bases and J by 1 base, with 16 bases between the two germline ends. The CDR3 is 14 amino acids. This CDR3 is CAVAQNGGTDTQYF. The CDR3 nucleotides are TGTGCCGTCGCCCAGAACGGCGGCACAGATACGCAGTATTTT.

Only a few counts were recorded for this clone. V and J are TRBV9 and TRBJ2-3; D may match TRBD1 or TRBD2 (5 bases each). V lost 0 bases and J 0 bases, leaving 14 bases between the germline ends. This CDR3 has 17 residues. The germline V gene encodes CDR1 SGDLS and CDR2 YYNGEE. CDR3: CASSVDAGRTSTDTQYF. The CDR3 DNA sequence: TGTGCCAGCAGCGTAGACGCAGGGCGGACTAGCACAGATACGCAGTATTTT. Complete variable domain (other parts from reference TRBV9 and TRBJ2-3): DSGVTQTPKHLITATGQRVTLRCSPRSGDLSVYWYQQSLDQGLQFLIQYYNGEERAKGNILERFSAQQFPDLHSELNLSSLELGDSALYFCASSVDAGRTSTDTQYFGPGTRLTVL.

The chain links TRBV6-5 to TRBJ2-7; D is perhaps TRBD1 or TRBD2 (5 bases each). The CDR3 contains 15 residues. V was trimmed by 3 bases and J by 0 bases, leaving 12 bases between them. The germline gives CDR1 MNHEY, CDR2 SVGAGI. CDR3 region: CASSYEWGSSYEQYF. The CDR3 region has the DNA TGTGCCAGCAGTTATGAGTGGGGGAGCTCCTACGAGCAGTACTTC.